These 27 T cell receptor beta chains share one sample of origin, sequenced in a study of beta chain features in type 1 diabetes. General study results and limits: Moderate but significant shortening of TCRB CDR3s was recorded in all four CD4+ subsets from Type 1 diabetes patients.

Their cognate antigens are unknown. Reverse transcription of all isolated RNA meant that expressed TCRB transcripts were sequenced. The repertoire was sequenced with immunoSEQ multiplex PCR; TCRdb's copy has only in-frame clones and lacks some. The sample holds about 170,000 clones; under 9.5% are singletons and the top ten take roughly 0.5%. Sequencing used central memory CD4+ T cells from blood. The receptors here all came from a man aged 18 to 29 with type 1 diabetes.

Remarks on this clone: Other DNA sequences in this specimen translate into the identical CDR3. The genes are TRBV5-1 and TRBJ2-7; D perhaps matches TRBD2 (6 bases). CDR1 and CDR2 (germline): SGHRS, YFSETQ. CDR3 size: 15 residues. The ends were cut back, 4 bases at V and 2 bases at J, with 16 bases in the middle. The CDR3 protein is CASSPTGGATYEQYF. CDR3 nucleotide sequence: TGCGCCAGCAGCCCTACCGGGGGAGCGACCTACGAGCAGTACTTC. Looking up the rest from reference TRBV5-1 and TRBJ2-7 gives the full variable domain: KAGVTQTPRYLIKTRGQQVTLSCSPISGHRSVSWYQQTPGQGLQFLFEYFSETQRNKGNFPGRFSGRQFSNSRSEMNVSTLELGDSALYLCASSPTGGATYEQYFGPGTRLTVT.

This clone came up once. The chain is built from TRBV7-2 and TRBJ1-5; unclear D gene. Trimming removed 0 bases from V and 6 bases from J, with 6 bases in between. The length of the CDR3 is 13 residues. Germline-derived CDR1 and CDR2 are SGHTA and FQGNSA. The CDR3 loop reads CASSLARGQPQHF. CDR3 sequence (DNA): TGTGCCAGCAGCTTAGCCCGCGGTCAGCCCCAGCATTTT.

In its sample, this clone was seen a few times. J is TRBJ1-2 and V is TRBV18; TRBD1 matches 7 bases. The CDR3 contains 14 residues. Trimming at V came to 3 bases and at J to 4 bases, leaving 5 bases not matched to a gene. Germline-derived CDR1 and CDR2 are KGHSH and LQKENI. CDR3 in amino acids: CASSPATGPYGYTF. The CDR3 region has the DNA TGTGCCAGCTCACCCGCGACAGGGCCCTATGGCTACACCTTC.

The V call is TRBV4-2, the J call TRBJ2-5; a possible D gene is TRBD1 (5 bases). CDR1 and CDR2 from the germline V gene are LGHNA and YNFKEQ. This CDR3 region has 13 residues. V was shortened by 1 base and J by 12 bases, with 15 bases between the two germline ends. The CDR3 protein is CASSQVQGPTKYF. The DNA for the CDR3 is TGTGCCAGCAGCCAAGTCCAGGGCCCCACGAAGTACTTC.

The sample holds a few counts of this clone. The chain combines TRBV28 with TRBJ1-2; unclear D gene. The CDR3 totals 13 residues. CDR1 and CDR2 (germline): MDHEN, SYDVKM. Deletions cut 6 bases from V and 0 bases from J, with 8 bases between. This chain's CDR3 is CASSGRANYGYTF. CDR3 in DNA: TGTGCCAGCAGCGGGAGGGCTAACTATGGCTACACCTTC.

The genes are TRBV2 and TRBJ1-2; no clear D gene. Germline loops: CDR1 SNHLY, CDR2 FYNNEI. V was pared by 7 bases and J by 2 bases, with 14 bases between. The CDR3 has 14 residues. CDR3: CASIGQTLNYGYTF. The CDR3 nucleotides are TGTGCCAGCATTGGCCAGACTTTAAACTATGGCTACACCTTC.

This clone was counted a few times. The chain links TRBV7-2 to TRBJ2-5; unclear D gene. V lost 6 bases to trimming and J lost 3 bases, with 11 bases between them. Per germline, CDR1 SGHTA and CDR2 FQGNSA. The CDR3 totals 13 residues. The CDR3 sequence: CASRRSFEETQYF. In DNA form, the CDR3 reads TGTGCCAGCAGACGGAGCTTCGAAGAGACCCAGTACTTC.

The rearrangement joins TRBV4-1 to TRBJ2-3; 7 nucleotides align to TRBD2. The CDR3 contains 18 residues. V shed 0 bases, J shed 8 bases, and the junction held 17 bases outside the gene matches. Germline V gene lookup returns CDR1 MGHRA and CDR2 YSYEKL. CDR3 sequence: CASSQEAPRGSKQVTQYF. CDR3 bases: TGCGCCAGCAGCCAAGAGGCGCCGCGGGGGTCTAAGCAGGTTACGCAGTATTTT.

At least ten counts were recorded for this clone. The J gene is TRBJ2-3, the V gene TRBV28; D is unresolved. The CDR3 contains 13 residues. Germline-derived CDR1 and CDR2 are MDHEN and SYDVKM. V shed 6 bases and J shed 2 bases, with 9 bases lying between them. CDR3 DNA sequence: TGTGCCAGCAGGAGCGCCCTCACAGATACGCAGTATTTT. Translating it yields CASRSALTDTQYF.

The J gene is TRBJ2-1, the V gene TRBV7-9, with 9 bases identical to TRBD2. The V segment lost 1 base and the J segment 7 bases; nucleotides outside the gene matches: 2. This CDR3 has 14 residues. The germline gives CDR1 SEHNR, CDR2 FQNEAQ (reference sequence). CDR3 DNA: TGTGCCAGCAGCTTAGATCTAGCGGGGAATGAGCAGTTCTTC. It encodes CASSLDLAGNEQFF.

The rearrangement joins TRBV15 to TRBJ2-3; 8 nucleotides match TRBD2. Germline CDR1 reads LNHNV; CDR2 reads YYDKDF (reference sequence). There are 15 residues in the CDR3. J lost 2 bases, V lost 9 bases, and 10 bases had no gene match. The CDR3 loop reads CATRTGGGYTDTQYF. DNA for the CDR3: TGTGCCACTCGAACTGGCGGGGGGTACACAGATACGCAGTATTTT.

This chain joins TRBV10-3 and TRBJ2-2; D gene unclear. Trimming left V 0 bases short and J 1 base short, with 6 bases between. The CDR3 runs 15 residues. Germline loops: CDR1 ENHRY, CDR2 SYGVKD. Written as DNA, the CDR3 is TGTGCCATCAGTGAGTCGTCAGGGAACACCGGGGAGCTGTTTTTT. Protein product: CAISESSGNTGELFF.

This clone has just a few counts. This sequence joins TRBV4-1 and TRBJ2-7; D is unresolved. Germline CDR1 reads MGHRA; CDR2 reads YSYEKL. The CDR3 extends over 13 amino acids. Trimming pared 3 bases from V and 6 bases from J, leaving 12 bases between. The CDR3 is CASSHDWAREQYF. The CDR3 nucleotides read TGCGCCAGCAGCCACGATTGGGCCCGCGAGCAGTACTTC.

The chain is built from TRBV7-2 and TRBJ1-2; 10 bases are a match to TRBD1. V was clipped by 5 bases and J by 8 bases; unmatched bases: 8. Germline-derived CDR1 and CDR2 are SGHTA and FQGNSA. The CDR3 extends over 14 amino acids. This chain's CDR3 is CASSLRQGAHGYTF. The CDR3 nucleotides are TGTGCCAGCAGCCTTCGACAGGGGGCGCACGGCTACACCTTC.

The sample holds a few counts of this clone. The chain has TRBV7-2 and TRBJ1-4, with D maybe TRBD1 (6 bases). CDR3 size: 14 residues. Trimming took 2 bases from V and 12 from J, leaving 16 bases between them. The germline gives CDR1 SGHTA, CDR2 FQGNSA. The CDR3 loop reads CASSLWVGAEELFF. The CDR3 coding sequence is TGTGCCAGCAGCTTATGGGTGGGGGCCGAGGAACTGTTTTTT.

This clone was seen a handful of times. The rearrangement joins TRBV7-9 to TRBJ2-3, with 7 bases that match TRBD2. From germline, CDR1 is SEHNR and CDR2 FQNEAQ (reference sequence). CDR3 length: 17 residues. V shed 6 bases, J shed 4 bases, and the junction held 16 bases outside the gene matches. Here the CDR3 reads CASRPRAGEIAPDTQYF. Written as DNA, the CDR3 is TGTGCCAGCAGGCCTCGGGCGGGAGAGATTGCACCAGATACGCAGTATTTT.

This clone came up once. This chain links TRBV7-2 with TRBJ2-2, with TRBD2 matching over 7 bases. The V gene end was trimmed by 2 bases and the J gene end by 6 bases; junction bases not matched to a gene: 6. The CDR3 is made up of 15 amino acids. Per the germline V gene, CDR1 is SGHTA and CDR2 is FQGNSA. The CDR3 loop is CASSLFAGVPGELFF. The CDR3 DNA reads TGTGCCAGCAGCTTATTCGCGGGAGTCCCCGGGGAGCTGTTTTTT.

This clone was seen more than once but under ten times. The V and J genes are TRBV2 and TRBJ1-2; no clear D gene. V shed 7 bases and J shed 2 bases, with 11 bases lying between them. The CDR3 is 13 amino acids. Germline V gene sequence: CDR1 SNHLY, CDR2 FYNNEI. CDR3 nucleotides: TGTGCCAGCAATGACAAGCCCAACTATGGCTACACCTTC. It is translated as CASNDKPNYGYTF.

V is TRBV6-5 and J is TRBJ2-7; 10 nucleotides line up with TRBD2. The CDR3 consists of 16 residues. After removal of 4 bases from V and 7 bases from J, the junction contained 13 bases not matched to a gene. Per germline, CDR1 MNHEY and CDR2 SVGAGI. The DNA for the CDR3 is TGTGCCAGCAGTTGGCTAGCGGGAGCCCGGGTCGAAGAGCAGTACTTC. Encoded protein: CASSWLAGARVEEQYF.

V gene TRBV5-1 combines with J gene TRBJ1-1; tentatively, D is TRBD1 (5 bases). This CDR3 is built from 14 residues. Germline V lookup: CDR1 SGHRS, CDR2 YFSETQ. V dropped 4 bases and J dropped 3 bases, with 13 bases sitting between them. The CDR3 is CASSPLGPHTEAFF. Here the CDR3 DNA reads TGCGCCAGCAGCCCCTTGGGGCCGCACACTGAAGCTTTCTTT.

The gene calls are TRBV6-5 and TRBJ2-3; D may be TRBD1 (6 bases). The germline V and J ends were trimmed by 5 bases and 2 bases, with 14 bases remaining between them. The CDR3 is 15 amino acids. Germline CDR1 MNHEY, CDR2 SVGAGI. CDR3 DNA: TGTGCCAGCAGTCCACCACAGGGATCCACAGATACGCAGTATTTT. As protein: CASSPPQGSTDTQYF.

The table lists this clone with many counts. The chain uses TRBV4-2 and TRBJ2-6; D gene uncertain. The CDR3 extends over 17 amino acids. Germline CDR1 LGHNA, CDR2 YNFKEQ. Trimming stripped 0 bases from V and 0 bases from J, with 9 bases between. The CDR3 loop reads CASSQDWANSGANVLTF. As DNA, the CDR3 is TGTGCCAGCAGCCAAGACTGGGCCAACTCTGGGGCCAACGTCCTGACTTTC.

The gene calls are TRBV29-1 and TRBJ2-5; 9 nucleotides agree with TRBD2. Germline loops: CDR1 SQVTM, CDR2 ANQGSEA. The J segment lost 3 bases and the V segment lost 7 bases, leaving 9 bases of the junction unmatched. This CDR3 spans 14 amino acids. DNA for the CDR3: TGCAGCGCCGCCGGGACTAGCATAAAAGAGACCCAGTACTTC. Translation gives CSAAGTSIKETQYF.

This clone was recorded a few times. CDR3 bases: TGTGCCAGCAGGGGACAGGGTCTCCGGGGAGGCTACACCTTC. Protein product: CASRGQGLRGGYTF. The chain carries TRBV6-5 and TRBJ1-2; 9 bases align to TRBD1. Germline V gene data show CDR1 as MNHEY and CDR2 as SVGAGI. The ends lost 6 bases at V and 8 bases at J; junction bases unmatched: 10. The CDR3 extends over 14 amino acids.

This clone was counted a few times. V usage is TRBV9 and J usage is TRBJ2-3; 7 bases are a match to TRBD2. This CDR3 has 15 residues. The germline V gene has CDR1 SGDLS and CDR2 YYNGEE. With V trimmed by 0 bases and J by 4 bases, 5 bases remained unmatched. The CDR3 loop is CASSVGGGLADTQYF. In nucleotides, the CDR3 is TGTGCCAGCAGCGTAGGGGGGGGACTGGCAGATACGCAGTATTTT.

This clone was seen a handful of times. The chain carries TRBV19 and TRBJ2-7, with a possible D match to TRBD2 (5 bases). V lost 4 bases to trimming and J lost 3 bases, with 13 bases between them. The CDR3 has 14 amino acids. Germline V gene sequence: CDR1 LNHDA, CDR2 SQIVND (reference sequence). CDR3 sequence reads: CASSKLGRLYEQYF. The CDR3 region has the DNA TGTGCCAGTAGTAAACTAGGACGGCTCTACGAGCAGTACTTC.

This clone was seen more than once but under ten times. The rearrangement joins TRBV5-4 to TRBJ2-7; tentative D call: TRBD2 (6 bases). The CDR3 is 15 amino acids. Trimming took off 0 bases at V and 3 bases at J, with 13 bases between the two ends. Germline loops: CDR1 SGHNT, CDR2 YYREEE (reference sequence). The chain's CDR3 is CASSLAGGNDYEQYF. The CDR3 bases are TGTGCCAGCAGCTTGGCCGGCGGGAACGACTACGAGCAGTACTTC.